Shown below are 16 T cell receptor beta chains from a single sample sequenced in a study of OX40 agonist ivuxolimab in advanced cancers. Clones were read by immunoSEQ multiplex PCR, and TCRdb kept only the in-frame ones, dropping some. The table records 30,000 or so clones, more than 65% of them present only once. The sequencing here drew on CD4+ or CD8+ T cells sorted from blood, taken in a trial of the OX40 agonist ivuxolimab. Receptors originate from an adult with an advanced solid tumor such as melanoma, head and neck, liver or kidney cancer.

CDR3 sequence: CSVVPGGSYEQYF. CDR3 coding DNA: TGCAGCGTTGTGCCAGGGGGTTCCTACGAGCAGTACTTC. The chain uses TRBV29-1 and TRBJ2-7; 7 nucleotides align to TRBD1. The germline V gene has CDR1 SQVTM and CDR2 ANQGSEA. With 4 bases clipped from V and 1 base from J, the junction kept 4 bases outside the gene matches. The CDR3 is 13 residues long.

In nucleotides, the CDR3 is TGTGCCAGCAGCTTTTTTCGGGACAGGGGAGCCAAAAACATTCAGTACTTC. Translating it yields CASSFFRDRGAKNIQYF. The chain is built from TRBV5-6 and TRBJ2-4; 10 bases line up with TRBD1. The CDR3 runs 17 residues. The V gene end was trimmed by 2 bases and the J gene end by 0 bases; junction bases not matched to a gene: 5. The germline V gene encodes CDR1 SGHDT and CDR2 YYEEEE.

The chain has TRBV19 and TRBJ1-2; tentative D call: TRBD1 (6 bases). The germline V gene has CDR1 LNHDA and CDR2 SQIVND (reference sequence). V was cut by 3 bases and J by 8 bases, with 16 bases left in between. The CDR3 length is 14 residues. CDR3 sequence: CASSMAGQSRGYTF. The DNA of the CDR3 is TGTGCCAGTAGTATGGCAGGACAGTCGAGGGGCTACACCTTC.

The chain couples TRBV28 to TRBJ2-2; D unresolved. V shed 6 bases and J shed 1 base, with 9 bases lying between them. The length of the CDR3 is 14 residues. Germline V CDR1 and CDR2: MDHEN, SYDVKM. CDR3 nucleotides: TGTGCCAGCAGGACGACTGTGAACACCGGGGAGCTGTTTTTT. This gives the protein CASRTTVNTGELFF.

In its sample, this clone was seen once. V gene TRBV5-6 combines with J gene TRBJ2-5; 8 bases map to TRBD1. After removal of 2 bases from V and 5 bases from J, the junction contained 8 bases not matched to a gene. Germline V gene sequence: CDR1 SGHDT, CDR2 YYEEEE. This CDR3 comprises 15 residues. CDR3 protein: CASSFGGQAGETQYF. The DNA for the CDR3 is TGTGCCAGCAGCTTCGGGGGACAGGCGGGCGAGACCCAGTACTTC.

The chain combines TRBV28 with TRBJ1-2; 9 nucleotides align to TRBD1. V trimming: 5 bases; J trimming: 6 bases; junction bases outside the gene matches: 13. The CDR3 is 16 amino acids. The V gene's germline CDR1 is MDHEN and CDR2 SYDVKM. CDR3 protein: CASSPQQGARVHGYTF. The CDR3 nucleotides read TGTGCCAGCAGTCCCCAACAGGGGGCGCGAGTACATGGCTACACCTTC.

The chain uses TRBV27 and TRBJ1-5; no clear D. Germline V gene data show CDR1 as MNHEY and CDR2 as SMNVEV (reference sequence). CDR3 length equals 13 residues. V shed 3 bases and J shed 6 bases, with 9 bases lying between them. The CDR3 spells CASSFLLGQPQHF. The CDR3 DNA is TGTGCCAGCAGTTTCCTACTAGGTCAGCCCCAGCATTTT.

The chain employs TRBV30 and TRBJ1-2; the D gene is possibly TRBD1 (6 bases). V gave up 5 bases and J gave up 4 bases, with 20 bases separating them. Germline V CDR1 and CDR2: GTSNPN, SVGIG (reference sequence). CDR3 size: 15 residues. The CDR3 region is CAWRIGGAQAYGYTF. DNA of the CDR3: TGTGCCTGGCGGATTGGGGGGGCGCAGGCCTATGGCTACACCTTC.

In DNA, the CDR3 is TGTGCCAGCAGTTACGGTGCGGGGGGGCTTCGTGAGCAGTTCTTC. This sequence encodes CASSYGAGGLREQFF. This sequence joins TRBV6-5 and TRBJ2-1; 9 bases align to TRBD2. Germline CDR1 is MNHEY and CDR2 is SVGAGI. The CDR3 length is 15 residues. V gave up 2 bases and J gave up 9 bases; unmatched junction bases: 8.

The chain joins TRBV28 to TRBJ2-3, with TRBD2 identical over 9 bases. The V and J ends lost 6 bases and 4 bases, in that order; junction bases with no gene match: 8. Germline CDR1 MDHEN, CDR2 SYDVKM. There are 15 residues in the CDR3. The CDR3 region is CASRTPGLASDTQYF. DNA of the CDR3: TGTGCCAGCAGGACTCCGGGACTAGCCTCAGATACGCAGTATTTT. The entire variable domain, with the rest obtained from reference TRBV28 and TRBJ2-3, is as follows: DVKVTQSSRYLVKRTGEKVFLECVQDMDHENMFWYRQDPGLGLRLIYFSYDVKMKEKGDIPEGYSVSREKKERFSLILESASTNQTSMYLCASRTPGLASDTQYFGPGTRLTVL.

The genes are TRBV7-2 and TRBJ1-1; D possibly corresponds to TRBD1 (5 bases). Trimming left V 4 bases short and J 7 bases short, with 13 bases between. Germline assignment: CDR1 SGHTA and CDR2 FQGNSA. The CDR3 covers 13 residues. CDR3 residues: CASSYYTGGEAFF. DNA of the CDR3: TGTGCCAGCAGCTATTACACCGGGGGTGAAGCTTTCTTT.

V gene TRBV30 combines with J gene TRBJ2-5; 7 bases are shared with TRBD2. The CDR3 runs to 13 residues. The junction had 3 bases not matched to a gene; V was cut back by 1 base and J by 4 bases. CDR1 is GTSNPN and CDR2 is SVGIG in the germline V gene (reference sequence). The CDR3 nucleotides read TGTGCCTGGAGTGGCGGGGAGGGAGAGACCCAGTACTTC. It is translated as CAWSGGEGETQYF.

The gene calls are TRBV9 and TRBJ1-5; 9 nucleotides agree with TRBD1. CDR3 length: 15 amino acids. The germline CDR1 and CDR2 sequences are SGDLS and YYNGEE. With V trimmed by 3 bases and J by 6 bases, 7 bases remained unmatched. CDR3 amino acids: CASSEGDRVGQPQHF. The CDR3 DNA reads TGTGCCAGCAGCGAGGGGGACAGGGTTGGTCAGCCCCAGCATTTT.

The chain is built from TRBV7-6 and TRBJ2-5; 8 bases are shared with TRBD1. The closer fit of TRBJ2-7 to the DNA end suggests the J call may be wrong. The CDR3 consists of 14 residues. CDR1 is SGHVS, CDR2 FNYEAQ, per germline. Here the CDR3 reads CASSSGTGAYEQYF. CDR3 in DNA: TGTGCCAGCAGCTCCGGGACAGGTGCTTACGAGCAGTACTTC.

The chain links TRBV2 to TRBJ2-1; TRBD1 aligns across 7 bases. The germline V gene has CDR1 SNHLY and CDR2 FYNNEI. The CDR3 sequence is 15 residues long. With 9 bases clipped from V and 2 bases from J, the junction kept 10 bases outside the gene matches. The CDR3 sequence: CASEAGGQTYNEQFF. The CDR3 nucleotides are TGTGCCAGTGAAGCTGGGGGACAGACCTACAATGAGCAGTTCTTC.

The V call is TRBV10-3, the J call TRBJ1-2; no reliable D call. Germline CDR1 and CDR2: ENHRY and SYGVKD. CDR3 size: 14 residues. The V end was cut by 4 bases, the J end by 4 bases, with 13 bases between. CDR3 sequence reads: CAISAKEGSYGYTF. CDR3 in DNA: TGTGCCATCAGTGCCAAGGAGGGCTCCTATGGCTACACCTTC.